The 28 T cell receptor beta chains below all came from one sample that was sequenced in a study of T cells in narcolepsy. Only in-frame clones appear in the TCRdb table, and some are missing; sequencing was by immunoSEQ multiplex PCR. Of 25,000 to 30,000 clones in the sample, around 82% were seen once. Sequenced input: CD45RA- memory CD4+ T cells from PBMCs. The origin of the receptors is a human donor with narcolepsy.

As DNA, the CDR3 is TGTGCCAGTAGGGACCGACGACTGGGGTATGGCTACACCTTC. It codes for CASRDRRLGYGYTF. The V and J genes are TRBV6-5 and TRBJ1-2, with D possibly TRBD1 on 5 matching bases. The V end lost 9 bases, the J end lost 5 bases, and 19 bases lay between the germline ends. CDR1 and CDR2 from the germline V gene are MNHEY and SVGAGI. The CDR3 has 14 residues.

The V gene is TRBV27, the J gene TRBJ2-3, with 10 bases matching TRBD2. CDR3 size: 15 residues. The germline gives CDR1 MNHEY, CDR2 SMNVEV (reference sequence). J was trimmed by 6 bases and V by 2 bases; bases with no gene match: 5. The CDR3 coding sequence is TGTGCCAGCAGTTTAAGCGGGGGGGCATTGGATACGCAGTATTTT. Its translation: CASSLSGGALDTQYF.

This chain joins TRBV15 and TRBJ2-1; the D is unclear. Germline-derived CDR1 and CDR2 are LNHNV and YYDKDF (reference sequence). CDR3 size: 14 residues. Trimming left V 8 bases short and J 0 bases short, with 11 bases between. The CDR3 protein is CATGHDRSYNEQFF. DNA for the CDR3: TGTGCCACCGGGCACGACCGCTCCTACAATGAGCAGTTCTTC.

There are a few counts of this clone. The rearrangement links TRBV7-2 to TRBJ1-2; TRBD1 agrees at 9 bases. The CDR3 runs to 14 residues. Germline trimming cut 3 bases from V and 4 bases from J; bases unmatched to any gene: 3. Germline CDR1 and CDR2: SGHTA and FQGNSA. CDR3 in DNA: TGTGCCAGCAGCTTGGGACAGGGCACCTATGGCTACACCTTC. The encoded protein is CASSLGQGTYGYTF.

V and J are TRBV2 and TRBJ2-5; TRBD2 matches 12 bases. With V trimmed by 4 bases and J by 6 bases, 6 bases remained unmatched. The CDR3 loop spans 15 amino acids. CDR1 is SNHLY, CDR2 FYNNEI, per germline. The CDR3 here is CASSATSGGIKTQYF. CDR3 nucleotides: TGTGCCAGCAGTGCGACTAGCGGGGGTATTAAGACCCAGTACTTC.

CDR3 sequence (DNA): TGCGCCAGCAGCTTGGGACAGGCAGACACTGAAGCTTTCTTT. It codes for CASSLGQADTEAFF. The rearrangement links TRBV5-1 to TRBJ1-1; D perhaps matches TRBD1 (6 bases). Trimming took off 0 bases at V and 3 bases at J, with 9 bases between the two ends. This CDR3 is 14 amino acids long. The germline V gene encodes CDR1 SGHRS and CDR2 YFSETQ.

This chain uses TRBV10-1 with TRBJ2-1; 7 nucleotides match TRBD2. This CDR3 has 14 amino acids. Germline CDR1 reads WNHNN; CDR2 reads SYGVQD (reference sequence). After removal of 8 bases from V and 4 bases from J, the junction contained 8 bases not matched to a gene. The CDR3 DNA follows: TGCGCCAGCCAGGCGCGGGGGAATTACAATGAGCAGTTCTTC. This sequence encodes CASQARGNYNEQFF.

The chain carries TRBV4-2 and TRBJ2-5; TRBD2 matches 10 bases. The CDR3 sequence is 19 residues long. The trim removed 0 bases at V and 2 bases at J, leaving 12 bases unmatched. The V gene's germline CDR1 is LGHNA and CDR2 YNFKEQ. The CDR3 spells CASSQERGAGGPSQETQYF. The CDR3 DNA reads TGTGCCAGCAGCCAAGAGAGGGGAGCGGGGGGGCCAAGTCAAGAGACCCAGTACTTC.

This chain uses TRBV5-4 with TRBJ1-2; D gene unclear. Trimming removed 1 base from V and 8 bases from J, with 18 bases in between. The CDR3 has 15 residues. Germline V CDR1 and CDR2: SGHNT, YYREEE (reference sequence). The CDR3 region has the DNA TGTGCCAGCAGCTTGTTTTCAGTCGGGAACGAGGGCTACACCTTC. This codes for CASSLFSVGNEGYTF.

The genes are TRBV5-1 and TRBJ1-3; 9 positions match TRBD1. The germline gives CDR1 SGHRS, CDR2 YFSETQ. The CDR3 is 16 amino acids. With V trimmed by 3 bases and J by 4 bases, 8 bases remained unmatched. The CDR3: CASSSHGQGRGNTIYF. DNA for the CDR3: TGCGCCAGCAGCTCCCACGGACAGGGGAGGGGAAACACCATATATTTT. Drawing the rest from reference TRBV5-1 and TRBJ1-3, the complete variable domain is KAGVTQTPRYLIKTRGQQVTLSCSPISGHRSVSWYQQTPGQGLQFLFEYFSETQRNKGNFPGRFSGRQFSNSRSEMNVSTLELGDSALYLCASSSHGQGRGNTIYFGEGSWLTVV.

DNA of the CDR3: TGTGCCAGCACCACTAGCGGGGGGGCCGCAGAGACCCAGTACTTC. This encodes CASTTSGGAAETQYF. J is TRBJ2-5 and V is TRBV11-3, with 13 bases that match TRBD2. Germline CDR1 is SGHNT and CDR2 is YENEEA. CDR3 length equals 15 residues. V shed 7 bases and J 4 bases; nucleotides not matched to a gene: 6.

The chain couples TRBV13 to TRBJ1-2; D gene ambiguous. V was cut by 0 bases and J by 8 bases, with 10 bases left in between. Germline V gene data show CDR1 as PRHDT and CDR2 as FYEKMQ (reference sequence). This CDR3 spans 13 amino acids. The CDR3 loop is CASSLGSLVGYTF. The CDR3 nucleotides are TGTGCCAGCAGCTTAGGTAGTCTGGTCGGCTACACCTTC.

The rearrangement uses TRBV2 and TRBJ1-5; 9 bases fit TRBD1. Trimming at V came to 9 bases and at J to 5 bases, leaving 11 bases not matched to a gene. Germline values: CDR1 SNHLY, CDR2 FYNNEI. This CDR3 comprises 15 residues. CDR3 protein: CASDRDRDFHQPQHF. CDR3 in DNA: TGTGCCAGTGACCGGGACAGGGACTTTCATCAGCCCCAGCATTTT.

This sequence joins TRBV29-1 and TRBJ2-5; D gene uncertain. Trimming cost V 5 bases and J 1 base, with 11 bases left between them. The CDR3 is 13 amino acids. The V gene's germline CDR1 is SQVTM and CDR2 ANQGSEA. CDR3 DNA sequence: TGCAGCGTTCGCCCTACCCCCCAAGAGACCCAGTACTTC. Protein: CSVRPTPQETQYF.

The chain is built from TRBV7-9 and TRBJ1-3; tentatively, D is TRBD1 (6 bases). The CDR3 has 17 residues. V lost 0 bases to trimming and J lost 4 bases, with 16 bases between them. Germline assignment: CDR1 SEHNR and CDR2 FQNEAQ (reference sequence). The CDR3 coding sequence is TGTGCCAGCAGCTTAGCGCCCGTGGGGGGCTCAGGAAACACCATATATTTT. This gives the protein CASSLAPVGGSGNTIYF.

The gene calls are TRBV7-2 and TRBJ2-7; TRBD2 aligns across 11 bases. V trimming: 3 bases; J trimming: 4 bases; junction bases outside the gene matches: 5. CDR1 SGHTA and CDR2 FQGNSA come from the germline V gene. The CDR3 spans 15 residues. Written as DNA, the CDR3 is TGTGCCAGCAGCTTTCAGACTAGCGGGGATTACGAGCAGTACTTC. This sequence encodes CASSFQTSGDYEQYF.

This chain joins TRBV7-9 and TRBJ1-1; weak D call: TRBD1 (5 bases). Looked up from germline, CDR1 is SEHNR and CDR2 is FQNEAQ (reference sequence). The CDR3 length is 13 residues. V shed 6 bases and J shed 1 base, with 9 bases lying between them. CDR3 protein: CASRSTANTEAFF. CDR3 sequence (DNA): TGTGCCAGCAGGTCGACAGCGAACACTGAAGCTTTCTTT.

The chain recombines TRBV7-9 with TRBJ1-2; D is perhaps TRBD1 (6 bases). Per germline, CDR1 SEHNR and CDR2 FQNEAQ (reference sequence). Trimming stripped 2 bases from V and 2 bases from J, with 9 bases between. The CDR3 totals 14 residues. CDR3 residues: CASSLPGENYGYTF. As DNA, the CDR3 is TGTGCCAGCAGCTTACCAGGGGAGAACTATGGCTACACCTTC.

This rearrangement joins TRBV18 to TRBJ2-7; 7 bases match TRBD1. This CDR3 is 16 amino acids long. V shed 6 bases and J 5 bases; nucleotides not matched to a gene: 16. Germline CDR1 reads KGHSH; CDR2 reads LQKENI. CDR3 sequence reads: CASSPPGQAVAHEQYF. The CDR3 bases are TGTGCCAGCTCTCCCCCTGGACAGGCCGTCGCCCACGAGCAGTACTTC. The variable domain in full, with the rest retrieved from reference TRBV18 and TRBJ2-7, is NAGVMQNPRHLVRRRGQEARLRCSPMKGHSHVYWYRQLPEEGLKFMVYLQKENIIDESGMPKERFSAEFPKEGPSILRIQQVVRGDSAAYFCASSPPGQAVAHEQYFGPGTRLTVT.

The V and J genes are TRBV29-1 and TRBJ2-7; D gene unclear. CDR1 and CDR2 from the germline V gene are SQVTM and ANQGSEA. The germline V and J ends were trimmed by 2 bases and 2 bases, with 7 bases remaining between them. The length of the CDR3 is 12 residues. The DNA of the CDR3 is TGCAGCGTTGAATTAAGTCCCTACGAGCAGTACTTC. This gives the protein CSVELSPYEQYF.

V is TRBV27 and J is TRBJ1-6, with D possibly matching TRBD1 (5 bases). V was clipped by 3 bases and J by 7 bases, with 10 bases between them. Germline CDR1 MNHEY, CDR2 SMNVEV (reference sequence). The CDR3 sequence is 14 residues long. In DNA form, the CDR3 reads TGTGCCAGCAGTTTTCGGGGGTCGAATTCACCCCTCCACTTT. Translating it yields CASSFRGSNSPLHF.

V and J are TRBV19 and TRBJ2-7; D is unresolved. The CDR3 loop spans 13 amino acids. Trimming took off 3 bases at V and 2 bases at J, with 8 bases between the two ends. The germline V gene has CDR1 LNHDA and CDR2 SQIVND (reference sequence). CDR3 loop: CASSIMGAYEQYF. The CDR3 DNA reads as TGTGCCAGTAGTATCATGGGTGCCTACGAGCAGTACTTC.

The J gene is TRBJ1-2, the V gene TRBV11-3, with D uncertain. From germline, CDR1 is SGHNT and CDR2 YENEEA. Deletions cut 5 bases from V and 6 bases from J, with 13 bases between. The CDR3 is 13 amino acids. CDR3 sequence (DNA): TGTGCCAGCAGCCCACACGACCAGGATGGCTACACCTTC. This translates into CASSPHDQDGYTF.

V is TRBV2 and J is TRBJ2-1, with 9 bases matching TRBD1. CDR1 and CDR2 from the germline V gene are SNHLY and FYNNEI. Unmatched junction bases numbered 4, after V lost 5 bases and J lost 5 bases. This CDR3 is 14 amino acids long. CDR3 amino acids: CASSPGQGNNEQFF. The CDR3 region has the DNA TGTGCCAGCAGTCCGGGACAGGGCAACAATGAGCAGTTCTTC.

About this clone: This specimen includes other DNA sequences encoding the same CDR3. The V and J genes are TRBV6-5 and TRBJ2-2; possibly TRBD2 for D (7 bases). The V and J ends lost 6 bases and 2 bases respectively, with 13 bases between them. The CDR3 length is 15 residues. Germline V CDR1 and CDR2: MNHEY, SVGAGI. The CDR3 loop is CASRGGGRNTGELFF. For the CDR3, the DNA is TGTGCCAGCAGAGGGGGGGGGCGAAACACCGGGGAGCTGTTTTTT.

Note on this clone: The junction departs from germline at one end; a sequencing error may be responsible. V is TRBV6-1 and J is TRBJ1-4; 8 nucleotides match TRBD1. CDR1 and CDR2 (germline): MNHNS, SASEGT. The CDR3 consists of 15 residues. DNA for the CDR3: TGTGCCAGCACTGAAAGGAACAGGGGGAACGAAAAACTGTTTTTT. Protein: CASTERNRGNEKLFF.

The rearrangement joins TRBV25-1 to TRBJ1-6; 9 bases are a match to TRBD1. Trimming removed 6 bases from V and 7 bases from J; junction bases left unmatched: 7. CDR1 is MGHDK and CDR2 is SYGVNS in the germline V gene. This CDR3 is built from 15 residues. The CDR3 region has the DNA TGTGCCAGCAGAGGAAGGGACAGGGTCAATTCACCCCTCCACTTT. It codes for CASRGRDRVNSPLHF.

The chain links TRBV19 to TRBJ2-3, with 9 bases that match TRBD2. Germline CDR1 and CDR2: LNHDA and SQIVND (reference sequence). The V and J ends lost 3 bases and 2 bases, in that order; junction bases with no gene match: 3. This CDR3 is 15 amino acids long. The CDR3 DNA sequence: TGTGCCAGTAGTATTAAGCGGGGGGCCACAGATACGCAGTATTTT. Amino acids: CASSIKRGATDTQYF.